A single sample gave rise to the 8 T cell receptor beta chains below, sequenced in a study of cytotoxic CD8 clonotypes in ibrutinib-treated CLL. This table comes from immunoSEQ multiplex PCR, and its TCRdb copy is limited to in-frame clones, with some not included. The sample holds approximately 200,000 clones, about 72% seen once. This specimen was PBMCs, taken after 24 months of ibrutinib treatment. These receptors came from a human donor with chronic lymphocytic leukemia.

This chain connects TRBV4-1 to TRBJ2-7; possibly TRBD1 for D (6 bases). This CDR3 has 15 amino acids. V lost 3 bases and J 7 bases, leaving 19 bases between the germline ends. The germline CDR1 and CDR2 sequences are MGHRA and YSYEKL. In DNA form, the CDR3 reads TGCGCCAGCAGCCATCAAACAGGGAAACTGGGGGAGCAGTACTTC. Translation gives CASSHQTGKLGEQYF.

CDR3 nucleotides: TGTGCCAGCAGTCCAGGTTGGTACGAGCAGTACTTC. Encoded protein: CASSPGWYEQYF. The chain recombines TRBV27 with TRBJ2-7; no reliable D call. V lost 5 bases to trimming and J lost 4 bases, with 9 bases between them. The CDR3 runs to 12 residues. CDR1 is MNHEY and CDR2 is SMNVEV in the germline V gene (reference sequence).

This clone was found once. The chain uses TRBV10-3 and TRBJ2-3; D is undetermined. The V gene's germline CDR1 is ENHRY and CDR2 SYGVKD. The CDR3 runs 13 residues. Trimming stripped 4 bases from V and 2 bases from J, with 7 bases between. CDR3 sequence reads: CAISGLDTDTQYF. The DNA of the CDR3 is TGTGCCATCAGTGGTCTTGACACAGATACGCAGTATTTT.

CDR3 amino acids: CATSRDQRAYNEQFF. The CDR3 nucleotides are TGTGCCACCAGCAGAGATCAGAGGGCCTACAATGAGCAGTTCTTC. The V and J genes are TRBV15 and TRBJ2-1, with a tentative D call TRBD2 (5 bases). V was cut by 0 bases and J by 2 bases, with 8 bases left in between. The CDR3 extends over 15 amino acids. CDR1 is LNHNV and CDR2 is YYDKDF in the germline V gene (reference sequence).

The J gene is TRBJ1-2, the V gene TRBV5-4, with TRBD1 matching over 8 bases. Germline CDR1 and CDR2: SGHNT and YYREEE (reference sequence). The trim removed 4 bases at V and 4 bases at J, leaving 3 bases unmatched. The length of the CDR3 is 13 residues. The CDR3 loop is CASSKDRVYGYTF. The CDR3 region has the DNA TGTGCCAGCAGCAAGGACAGGGTCTATGGCTACACCTTC.

This rearrangement joins TRBV9 to TRBJ2-3; D is uncertain. CDR3 length: 15 amino acids. The V end was cut by 2 bases, the J end by 0 bases, with 10 bases between. CDR1 is SGDLS and CDR2 is YYNGEE in the germline V gene. The CDR3 bases are TGTGCCAGCAGCGTGCAGTACACGAGCACAGATACGCAGTATTTT. Its protein is CASSVQYTSTDTQYF.

This clone was seen a few times. The chain has TRBV7-2 and TRBJ2-7; D remains ambiguous. Germline lookup yields CDR1 SGHTA and CDR2 FQGNSA. Deletions cut 2 bases from V and 6 bases from J, with 11 bases between. The CDR3 is 13 residues long. This chain's CDR3 is CASSLTRNGEQYF. The CDR3 DNA follows: TGTGCCAGCAGCTTAACGAGGAACGGCGAGCAGTACTTC.

The V and J genes are TRBV11-2 and TRBJ2-2; perhaps TRBD1 as D (6 bases). The CDR3 runs 15 residues. Trimming cost V 4 bases and J 4 bases, with 13 bases left between them. Germline-derived CDR1 and CDR2 are SGHAT and FQNNGV. CDR3 in DNA: TGTGCCAGCAGCTCTACCCAACAGGGCACCGGGGAGCTGTTTTTT. This encodes CASSSTQQGTGELFF.